What follows describes a single TCR beta chain. This specimen belongs to a study of T-cell reconstitution after alpha-beta-depleted transplantation in children. Library preparation (for TCRbeta) was performed with unique molecular identifiers. TCRdb used MiXCR to reprocess the PCR reads, holding one entry per CDR3 protein. The sample records approximately 650,000 distinct CDR3 sequences, roughly 14% being singletons. J lost 4 bases, V lost 6 bases, and 11 bases had no gene match. In germline, CDR1 is DFQATT, CDR2 SNEGSKA (reference sequence). There are 14 residues in the CDR3. This TCR came from a girl under 10 years old with congenital amegakaryocytic thrombocytopenia, due to receive a stem cell transplant. V and J are TRBV20-1 and TRBJ2-7; 8 bases align to TRBD1. The sequences come from PBMCs, collected before TCRalphabeta/CD19-depleted stem cell transplant. The CDR3 coding sequence is TGCAGTGCCATACCGACAGGGGAATTTTACGAGCAGTACTTC. Amino acid sequence: CSAIPTGEFYEQYF.